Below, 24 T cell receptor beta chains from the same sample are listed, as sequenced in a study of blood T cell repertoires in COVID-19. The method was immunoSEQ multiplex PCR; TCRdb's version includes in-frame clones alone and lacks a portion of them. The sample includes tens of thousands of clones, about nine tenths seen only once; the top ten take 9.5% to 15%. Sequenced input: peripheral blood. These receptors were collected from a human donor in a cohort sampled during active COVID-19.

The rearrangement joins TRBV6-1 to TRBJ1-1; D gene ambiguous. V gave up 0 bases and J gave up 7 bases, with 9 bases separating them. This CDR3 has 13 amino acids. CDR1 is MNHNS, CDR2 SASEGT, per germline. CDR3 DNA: TGTGCCAGCAGTGAAGCGGGCGGGGATGAAGCTTTCTTT. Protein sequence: CASSEAGGDEAFF.

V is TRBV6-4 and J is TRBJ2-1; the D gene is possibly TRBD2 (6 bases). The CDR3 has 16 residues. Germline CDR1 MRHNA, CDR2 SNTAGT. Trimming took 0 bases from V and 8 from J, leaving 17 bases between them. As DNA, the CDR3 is TGTGCCAGCAGTGACTCCCCGGGAGTCGACTTGGATGAGCAGTTCTTC. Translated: CASSDSPGVDLDEQFF.

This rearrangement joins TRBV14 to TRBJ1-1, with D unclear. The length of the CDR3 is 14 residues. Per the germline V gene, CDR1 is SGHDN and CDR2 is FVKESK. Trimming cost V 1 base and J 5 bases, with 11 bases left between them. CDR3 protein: CASSQARGRTEAFF. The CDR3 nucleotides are TGTGCCAGCAGCCAAGCCCGGGGTCGGACTGAAGCTTTCTTT.

This CDR3 is CASSRTGGEKLFF. The CDR3 DNA is TGTGCCAGCAGCCGTACAGGGGGTGAAAAACTGTTTTTT. This rearrangement joins TRBV7-2 to TRBJ1-4, with 8 bases matching TRBD1. This CDR3 contains 13 residues. Germline trimming cut 5 bases from V and 7 bases from J; bases unmatched to any gene: 3. The V gene's germline CDR1 is SGHTA and CDR2 FQGNSA.

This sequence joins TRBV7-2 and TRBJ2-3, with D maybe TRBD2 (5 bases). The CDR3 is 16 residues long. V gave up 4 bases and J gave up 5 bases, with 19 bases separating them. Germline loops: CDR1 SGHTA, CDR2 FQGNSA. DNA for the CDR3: TGTGCCAGCAGCTCACTAGGGTACCCCGCCGAAGATACGCAGTATTTT. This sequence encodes CASSSLGYPAEDTQYF.

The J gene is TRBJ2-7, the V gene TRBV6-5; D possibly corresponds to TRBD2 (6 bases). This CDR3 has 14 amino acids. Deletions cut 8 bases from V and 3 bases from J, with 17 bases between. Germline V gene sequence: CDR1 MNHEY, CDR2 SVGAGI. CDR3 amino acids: CASGLGGEGYEQYF. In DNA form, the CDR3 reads TGTGCCAGCGGCTTGGGGGGAGAGGGCTACGAGCAGTACTTC.

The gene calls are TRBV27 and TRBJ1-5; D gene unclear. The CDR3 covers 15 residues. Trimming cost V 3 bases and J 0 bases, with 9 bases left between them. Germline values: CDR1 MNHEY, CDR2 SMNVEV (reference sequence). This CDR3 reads CASSFEQPSNQPQHF. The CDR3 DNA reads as TGTGCCAGCAGTTTTGAACAGCCTAGCAATCAGCCCCAGCATTTT.

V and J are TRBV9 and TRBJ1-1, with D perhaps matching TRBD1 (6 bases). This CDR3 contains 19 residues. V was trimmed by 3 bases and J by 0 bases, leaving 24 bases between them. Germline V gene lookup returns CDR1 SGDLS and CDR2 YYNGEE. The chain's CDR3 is CASSALGGPQGPLNTEAFF. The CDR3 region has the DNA TGTGCCAGCAGCGCTCTGGGGGGGCCACAGGGACCTTTGAACACTGAAGCTTTCTTT.

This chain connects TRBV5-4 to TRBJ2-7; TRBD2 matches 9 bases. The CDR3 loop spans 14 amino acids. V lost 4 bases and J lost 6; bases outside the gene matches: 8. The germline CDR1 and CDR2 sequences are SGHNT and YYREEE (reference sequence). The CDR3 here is CASSQREVSREQYF. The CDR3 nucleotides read TGTGCCAGCAGCCAGCGGGAGGTCTCTCGCGAGCAGTACTTC.

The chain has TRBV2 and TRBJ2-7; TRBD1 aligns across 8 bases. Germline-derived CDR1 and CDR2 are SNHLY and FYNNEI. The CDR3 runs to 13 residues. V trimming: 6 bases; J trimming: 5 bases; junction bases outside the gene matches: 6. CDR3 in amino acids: CASRPDRGDEQYF. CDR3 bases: TGTGCCAGCAGACCCGACAGGGGCGACGAGCAGTACTTC.

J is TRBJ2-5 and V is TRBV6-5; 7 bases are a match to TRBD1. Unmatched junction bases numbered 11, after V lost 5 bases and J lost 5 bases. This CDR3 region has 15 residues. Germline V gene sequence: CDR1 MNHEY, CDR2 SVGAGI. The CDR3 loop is CASSPRDSRWETQYF. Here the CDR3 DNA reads TGTGCCAGCAGTCCACGGGACAGCAGGTGGGAGACCCAGTACTTC.

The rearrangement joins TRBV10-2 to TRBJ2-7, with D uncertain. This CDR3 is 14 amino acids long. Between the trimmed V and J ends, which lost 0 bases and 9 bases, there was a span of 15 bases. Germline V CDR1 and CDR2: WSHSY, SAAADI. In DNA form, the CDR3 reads TGCGCCAGCAGTGAGTCGACCATTCCCGGCGGGCAGTACTTC. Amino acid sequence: CASSESTIPGGQYF.

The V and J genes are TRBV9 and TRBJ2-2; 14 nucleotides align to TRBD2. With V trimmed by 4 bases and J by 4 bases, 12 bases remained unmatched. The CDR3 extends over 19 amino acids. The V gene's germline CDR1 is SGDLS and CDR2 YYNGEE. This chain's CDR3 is CASSLQTSGGAAGTGELFF. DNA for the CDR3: TGTGCCAGCAGCCTTCAGACTAGCGGGGGGGCAGCTGGCACCGGGGAGCTGTTTTTT.

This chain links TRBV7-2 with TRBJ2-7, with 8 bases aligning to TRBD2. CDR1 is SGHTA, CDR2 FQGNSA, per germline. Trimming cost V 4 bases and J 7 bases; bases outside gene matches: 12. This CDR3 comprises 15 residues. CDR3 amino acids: CASSYGLAGWGEQYF. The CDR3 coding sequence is TGTGCCAGCAGCTACGGACTAGCCGGCTGGGGTGAGCAGTACTTC.

The CDR3 DNA sequence: TGTGCCTGGAGAGCAGGGGCAGGTACATCCAAAGCTTTCTTT. Amino acid sequence: CAWRAGAGTSKAFF. This sequence joins TRBV30 and TRBJ1-1, with D perhaps matching TRBD1 (6 bases). The CDR3 is made up of 14 amino acids. Germline V lookup: CDR1 GTSNPN, CDR2 SVGIG (reference sequence). The V end lost 3 bases, the J end lost 9 bases, and 20 bases lay between the germline ends.

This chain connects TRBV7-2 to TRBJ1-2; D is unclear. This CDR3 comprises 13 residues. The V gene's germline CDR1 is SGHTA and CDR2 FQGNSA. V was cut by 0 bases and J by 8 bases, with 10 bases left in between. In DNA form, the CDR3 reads TGTGCCAGCAGCTTAGCGCGAGGGCAAGGCTACACCTTC. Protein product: CASSLARGQGYTF.

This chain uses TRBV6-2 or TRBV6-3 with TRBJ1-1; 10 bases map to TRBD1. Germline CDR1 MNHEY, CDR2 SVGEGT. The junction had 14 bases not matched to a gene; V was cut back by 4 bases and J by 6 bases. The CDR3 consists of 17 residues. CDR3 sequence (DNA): TGTGCCAGCAGTTTAAGACAGGGGGCGCGTTTTGTCCCTGAAGCTTTCTTT. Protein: CASSLRQGARFVPEAFF.

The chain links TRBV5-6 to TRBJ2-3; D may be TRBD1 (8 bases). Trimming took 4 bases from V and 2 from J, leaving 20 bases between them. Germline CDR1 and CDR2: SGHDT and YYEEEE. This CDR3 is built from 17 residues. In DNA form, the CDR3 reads TGTGCCAGCAGCCTAGAACAGGGGGGAGGGCCCACAGATACGCAGTATTTT. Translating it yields CASSLEQGGGPTDTQYF.

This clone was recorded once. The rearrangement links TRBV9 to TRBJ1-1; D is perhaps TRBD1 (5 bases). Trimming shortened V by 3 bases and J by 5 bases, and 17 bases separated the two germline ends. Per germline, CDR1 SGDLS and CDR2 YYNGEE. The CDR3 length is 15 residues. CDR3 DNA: TGTGCCAGCAGCGAGGGGCCACTTCTTGGGACTGAAGCTTTCTTT. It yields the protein CASSEGPLLGTEAFF.

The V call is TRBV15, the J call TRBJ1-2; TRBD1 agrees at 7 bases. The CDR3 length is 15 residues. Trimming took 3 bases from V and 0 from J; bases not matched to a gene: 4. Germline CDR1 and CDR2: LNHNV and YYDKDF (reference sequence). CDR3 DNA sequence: TGTGCCACCAGCAGTCGGGACAGTCCTAACTATGGCTACACCTTC. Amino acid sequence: CATSSRDSPNYGYTF.

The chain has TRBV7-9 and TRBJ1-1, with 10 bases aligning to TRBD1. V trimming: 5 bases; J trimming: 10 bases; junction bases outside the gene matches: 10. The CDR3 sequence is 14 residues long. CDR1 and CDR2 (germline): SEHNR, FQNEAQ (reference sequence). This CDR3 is CASSRGQGYFGAFF. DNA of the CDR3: TGTGCCAGCAGCCGGGGACAGGGGTATTTCGGAGCTTTCTTT.

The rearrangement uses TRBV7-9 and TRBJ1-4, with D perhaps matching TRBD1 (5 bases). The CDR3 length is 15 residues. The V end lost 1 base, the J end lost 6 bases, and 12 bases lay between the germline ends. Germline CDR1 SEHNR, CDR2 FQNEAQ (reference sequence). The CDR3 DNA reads TGTGCCAGCAGCTTAGATTTACAGGAGTATGAAAAACTGTTTTTT. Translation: CASSLDLQEYEKLFF.

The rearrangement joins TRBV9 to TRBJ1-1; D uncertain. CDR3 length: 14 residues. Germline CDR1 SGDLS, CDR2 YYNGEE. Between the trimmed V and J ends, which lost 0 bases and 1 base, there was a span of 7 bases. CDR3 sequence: CASSVEQQNTEAFF. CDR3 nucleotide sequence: TGTGCCAGCAGCGTAGAACAGCAGAACACTGAAGCTTTCTTT. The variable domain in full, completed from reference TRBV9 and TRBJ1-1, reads DSGVTQTPKHLITATGQRVTLRCSPRSGDLSVYWYQQSLDQGLQFLIQYYNGEERAKGNILERFSAQQFPDLHSELNLSSLELGDSALYFCASSVEQQNTEAFFGQGTRLTVV.

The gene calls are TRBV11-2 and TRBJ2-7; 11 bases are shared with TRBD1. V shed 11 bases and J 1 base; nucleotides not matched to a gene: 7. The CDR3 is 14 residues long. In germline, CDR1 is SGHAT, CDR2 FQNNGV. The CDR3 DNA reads TGTGCCGCTTCAGGGGACAGGGGGTCCTACGAGCAGTACTTC. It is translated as CAASGDRGSYEQYF.